These 20 T cell receptor beta chains originate from one sample sequenced in a study of blood T cell repertoires in COVID-19. This table comes from immunoSEQ multiplex PCR, and its TCRdb copy is limited to in-frame clones, with some not included. Of fewer than 250,000 clones listed, approximately 84% are singletons. The sequenced sample consisted of PBMCs or T cells enriched from blood (not recorded which). These receptor sequences come from a woman aged 25 to 39 who had recovered from COVID-19.

The rearrangement joins TRBV19 to TRBJ2-1; D is possibly TRBD1 (5 bases). CDR1 and CDR2 (germline): LNHDA, SQIVND (reference sequence). V was clipped by 3 bases and J by 0 bases, with 9 bases between them. This CDR3 contains 15 residues. CDR3 sequence (DNA): TGTGCCAGTAGTATTACGACAGTCTCCTACAATGAGCAGTTCTTC. Translating gives CASSITTVSYNEQFF.

This clone was counted at least ten times. The V call is TRBV4-1, the J call TRBJ1-1; D is uncertain. This CDR3 is built from 11 residues. Trimming took off 4 bases at V and 3 bases at J, with 3 bases between the two ends. In germline, CDR1 is MGHRA, CDR2 YSYEKL. This CDR3 reads CASSRDTEAFF. As DNA, the CDR3 is TGCGCCAGCAGCCGCGACACTGAAGCTTTCTTT.

Written as DNA, the CDR3 is TGTGCCAGCAGCCGGCACAGTTGGGCTCAAGAGACCCAGTACTTC. Amino acids: CASSRHSWAQETQYF. The chain recombines TRBV11-2 with TRBJ2-5; D remains ambiguous. Trimming took 5 bases from V and 2 from J, leaving 15 bases between them. Per germline, CDR1 SGHAT and CDR2 FQNNGV. This CDR3 spans 15 amino acids.

This clone was seen only once. This chain joins TRBV28 and TRBJ2-7, with TRBD2 matching 13 bases. Trimming cost V 1 base and J 3 bases; bases outside gene matches: 15. Germline CDR1 is MDHEN and CDR2 is SYDVKM. The CDR3 has 20 residues. This chain's CDR3 is CASSLSYGLAGERGGYEQYF. The CDR3 DNA reads as TGTGCCAGCAGTTTATCTTACGGACTAGCGGGAGAGAGGGGTGGCTACGAGCAGTACTTC.

The genes are TRBV21-1 and TRBJ2-3; whether TRBD2, the table's D call, matches the DNA was not checked. TRBV21-1 constitutes a pseudogene. This CDR3 has 14 amino acids. The chain's CDR3 is CASTGTSSADTQYF. In DNA, the CDR3 is TGTGCCAGCACCGGGACTAGCTCGGCAGATACGCAGTATTTT.

The chain links TRBV6-5 to TRBJ1-6; D is unclear. Germline V gene sequence: CDR1 MNHEY, CDR2 SVGAGI. The CDR3 covers 13 residues. V gave up 4 bases and J gave up 9 bases, with 10 bases separating them. The CDR3 sequence: CASSLLGGSPLHF. In DNA form, the CDR3 reads TGTGCCAGCAGTTTGCTAGGCGGTTCACCCCTCCACTTT.

This chain joins TRBV27 and TRBJ1-6; D remains unclear. Per germline, CDR1 MNHEY and CDR2 SMNVEV (reference sequence). V lost 4 bases and J lost 2, with 12 bases in between. CDR3 length: 16 amino acids. CDR3 in DNA: TGTGCCAGCAGTTCGGTAATTTCGGCCTATAATTCACCCCTCCACTTT. This encodes CASSSVISAYNSPLHF.

The table lists this clone with a count of one. The chain joins TRBV7-3 to TRBJ2-2; D is possibly TRBD1 (7 bases). This CDR3 has 15 amino acids. Looked up from germline, CDR1 is SGHTA and CDR2 is FQGTGA. Trimming left V 6 bases short and J 5 bases short, with 16 bases between. The CDR3 region is CASSQQGLATGELFF. CDR3 in DNA: TGTGCCAGCAGTCAACAGGGGCTAGCGACCGGGGAGCTGTTTTTT.

This chain connects TRBV6-2 or TRBV6-3 to TRBJ2-3, with D tentatively TRBD2 (7 bases). Per the germline V gene, CDR1 is MNHEY and CDR2 is SVGEGT. V was cut by 5 bases and J by 6 bases, with 24 bases left in between. The CDR3 has 17 amino acids. This CDR3 is CASSLRGAGALGDTQYF. In nucleotides, the CDR3 is TGTGCCAGCAGTCTCCGAGGGGCGGGGGCCCTCGGGGATACGCAGTATTTT.

This rearrangement joins TRBV28 to TRBJ2-7; TRBD2 might be the D (6 bases). Germline V lookup: CDR1 MDHEN, CDR2 SYDVKM. Trimming removed 3 bases from V and 0 bases from J, with 6 bases in between. The CDR3 sequence is 13 residues long. CDR3 amino acids: CASSFGSSYEQYV. Written as DNA, the CDR3 is TGTGCCAGCAGTTTCGGGAGCTCCTACGAGCAGTACGTC.

The V and J genes are TRBV28 and TRBJ1-1; D might be TRBD1 (5 bases). The CDR3 spans 13 residues. CDR1 is MDHEN, CDR2 SYDVKM, per germline. Trimming took off 8 bases at V and 1 base at J, with 11 bases between the two ends. DNA of the CDR3: TGTGCCAGCCTAATTACAGGGAACACTGAAGCTTTCTTT. It translates to CASLITGNTEAFF.

The CDR3 DNA sequence: TGTGCCAGCAGCCACGGGACACCAACGAACACCGGGGAGCTGTTTTTT. This codes for CASSHGTPTNTGELFF. The J gene is TRBJ2-2, the V gene TRBV3-1 (or the pseudogene TRBV3-2), with D possibly being TRBD1 (6 bases). The V end lost 3 bases, the J end lost 0 bases, and 11 bases lay between the germline ends. This CDR3 is built from 16 residues. Germline V gene data show CDR1 as LGHDT and CDR2 as YNNKEL (reference sequence).

The CDR3 DNA follows: TGTGCCAGCTCACCAATGATTGGAGTTCCCGGGGAGCTGTTTTTT. Protein sequence: CASSPMIGVPGELFF. The chain couples TRBV18 to TRBJ2-2; no reliable D call. V was trimmed by 2 bases and J by 6 bases, leaving 13 bases between them. CDR3 length: 15 amino acids. The germline gives CDR1 KGHSH, CDR2 LQKENI. The variable domain in full, with the rest retrieved from reference TRBV18 and TRBJ2-2, is NAGVMQNPRHLVRRRGQEARLRCSPMKGHSHVYWYRQLPEEGLKFMVYLQKENIIDESGMPKERFSAEFPKEGPSILRIQQVVRGDSAAYFCASSPMIGVPGELFFGEGSRLTVL.

V and J are TRBV7-2 and TRBJ2-5, with TRBD1 identical over 7 bases. Germline V gene data show CDR1 as SGHTA and CDR2 as FQGNSA. This CDR3 has 12 residues. With V trimmed by 5 bases and J by 9 bases, 6 bases remained unmatched. CDR3 DNA: TGTGCCAGCAGCGAGTTGAGGGGGCCCCAGTACTTC. Amino acid sequence: CASSELRGPQYF.

A few counts support this clone. The chain links TRBV6-4 to TRBJ1-3, with a tentative D call TRBD1 (6 bases). Trimming shortened V by 3 bases and J by 2 bases, and 11 bases separated the two germline ends. Germline V lookup: CDR1 MRHNA, CDR2 SNTAGT. The CDR3 covers 15 residues. In nucleotides, the CDR3 is TGTGCCAGCAGTGAAGCAGGGGAACCTGGAAACACCATATATTTT. Residues: CASSEAGEPGNTIYF.

The chain couples TRBV28 to TRBJ1-1; TRBD1 agrees at 7 bases. The J segment lost 1 base and the V segment lost 1 base, leaving 3 bases of the junction unmatched. CDR1 is MDHEN, CDR2 SYDVKM, per germline. There are 15 residues in the CDR3. For the CDR3, the DNA is TGTGCCAGCAGTTTATTCCGGGACAGGAACACTGAAGCTTTCTTT. Protein: CASSLFRDRNTEAFF.

The chain links TRBV19 to TRBJ2-3; 12 bases are a match to TRBD2. This CDR3 is built from 15 residues. Germline-derived CDR1 and CDR2 are LNHDA and SQIVND (reference sequence). J was trimmed by 6 bases and V by 4 bases; bases with no gene match: 5. CDR3 sequence reads: CASSTGLAGWDTQYF. CDR3 bases: TGTGCCAGTAGTACTGGACTAGCGGGATGGGATACGCAGTATTTT.

V gene TRBV7-8 combines with J gene TRBJ2-7; the D gene is possibly TRBD1 (5 bases). Trimming removed 6 bases from V and 2 bases from J, with 20 bases in between. This CDR3 has 16 amino acids. Per germline, CDR1 SGHVS and CDR2 FQNEAQ. CDR3 in amino acids: CASSQEPGRRPYEQYV. DNA of the CDR3: TGTGCCAGCAGTCAAGAACCAGGGCGACGACCCTACGAGCAGTACGTC.

V usage is TRBV7-6 and J usage is TRBJ1-1; TRBD1 aligns across 10 bases. J was trimmed by 1 base and V by 0 bases; bases with no gene match: 17. CDR3 length: 21 amino acids. CDR1 is SGHVS and CDR2 is FNYEAQ in the germline V gene. CDR3 sequence reads: CASSLANSMGQGNKKNTEAFF. The CDR3 DNA reads as TGTGCCAGCAGCTTAGCCAATAGTATGGGACAGGGGAACAAAAAGAACACTGAAGCTTTCTTT. The entire variable domain, with the rest obtained from reference TRBV7-6 and TRBJ1-1, is as follows: GAGVSQSPRYKVTKRGQDVALRCDPISGHVSLYWYRQALGQGPEFLTYFNYEAQQDKSGLPNDRFSAERPEGSISTLTIQRTEQRDSAMYRCASSLANSMGQGNKKNTEAFFGQGTRLTVV.

V and J are TRBV6-2 or TRBV6-3 and TRBJ2-1; possible D gene TRBD1, 5 bases. Trimming cost V 3 bases and J 10 bases, with 16 bases left between them. The CDR3 totals 14 residues. CDR1 is MNHEY and CDR2 is SVGEGT in the germline V gene. CDR3 protein: CASSYWGGPGEQFF. DNA for the CDR3: TGTGCCAGCAGTTATTGGGGCGGACCCGGGGAGCAGTTCTTC.